These T cell receptor beta chains were read from a single sample in a study of cytomegalovirus exposure and HLA in healthy donors. Clones were read by immunoSEQ multiplex PCR, and TCRdb kept only the in-frame ones, dropping some. The repertoire includes more than 95,000 clones, around 86% of them detected once, and 3% to 5% sits in the top ten. Sequencing was done on a sample of PBMCs. These receptor sequences come from a woman under 40 in good health and CMV-seronegative. Both conserved end residues are part of each CDR3. The order of the fields is D gene, clone size, J gene, V gene, CDR3 DNA, CDR3 protein. The D gene is left open where the match is weak. Only part of the rows carry a size: once, few, many, or a class if the clone is expanded.

TRBD1	NA	TRBJ2-5	TRBV18	TGTGCCAGCTCACCGGGACAGTCGGAGACCCAGTACTTC	CASSPGQSETQYF
NA	NA	TRBJ2-5	TRBV27	TGTGCCAGCAGTTTACTCCCGGGGACTCTGGAGACCCAGTACTTC	CASSLLPGTLETQYF
NA	NA	TRBJ2-3	TRBV5-6	TGTGCCAGCAGCTCATATTCCCGGGATACGCAGTATTTT	CASSSYSRDTQYF
TRBD2	once	TRBJ2-7	TRBV7-2	TGTGCCAGCAGCTTAGCCCCTGGTGGACTAGCGGGGGTACCCTACGAGCAGTACTTC	CASSLAPGGLAGVPYEQYF
TRBD1	NA	TRBJ2-7	TRBV7-2	TGTGCCAGCAGCTATAGGTGGGGACAGGGCTACGAGCAGTACTTC	CASSYRWGQGYEQYF
TRBD2	NA	TRBJ2-2	TRBV27	TGTGCCAGCAGTACAAGGGGTAGCGGGAGAGGCGGGGAGCTGTTTTTT	CASSTRGSGRGGELFF
NA	NA	TRBJ2-7	TRBV21-1	TGTGCCAGCAGCAAAGGGCCTAGCGGCTTCTACGAGCAGTACTTC	CASSKGPSGFYEQYF
TRBD1	NA	TRBJ1-5	TRBV5-6	TGTGCCAGCAGCTCCGCAGGGGGCGGTCAGCCCCAGCATTTT	CASSSAGGGQPQHF
TRBD1	NA	TRBJ1-2	TRBV5-1	TGCGCCAGCAGCTTCCAGGGGGATGGCGATGGCTACACCTTC	CASSFQGDGDGYTF
NA	NA	TRBJ1-6	TRBV6-6	TGTGCCAGCAGTTCTTTGGCCCCTTCCTTAAATTCACCCCTCCACTTT	CASSSLAPSLNSPLHF
NA	few	TRBJ2-7	TRBV14	TGTGCCAGCAGCCAAGATCTACTAGGGGGCGAGCAGTACTTC	CASSQDLLGGEQYF
TRBD2	NA	TRBJ2-5	TRBV7-3	TGTGCCAGCAGCTTAACTGGCGGGAGCCAAGAGACCCAGTACTTC	CASSLTGGSQETQYF
NA	NA	TRBJ2-7	TRBV2	TGTGCCAGCAAGGTTCTCCCTTCTAGCGCGAGCTCCTACGAGCAGTACTTC	CASKVLPSSASSYEQYF
TRBD2	NA	TRBJ2-7	TRBV5-6	TGTGCCAGCAGCGAGTTTACGCGGGGGGGCTACGAGCAGTACTTC	CASSEFTRGGYEQYF
TRBD1	NA	TRBJ1-2	TRBV27	TGTGCCAGCAGTACCCACAGGGGGTCGGGCTATGGCTACACCTTC	CASSTHRGSGYGYTF
TRBD2	once	TRBJ2-1	TRBV9	TGTGCCAGCAGCGTAGCATCGGCTAGCGGGATCAATGAGCAGTTCTTC	CASSVASASGINEQFF
NA	NA	TRBJ2-2	TRBV4-2	TGTGCCAGCAGCCAAGGAGGACAGCTCACCGGGGAGCTGTTTTTT	CASSQGGQLTGELFF
TRBD1	NA	TRBJ2-1	TRBV19	TGTGCCAGTAGTTCTTACAGGGGTGCAAACAATGAGCAGTTCTTC	CASSSYRGANNEQFF
TRBD1	few	TRBJ1-6	TRBV27	TGTGCCAGTCGGGGACAGACGTATAATTCACCCCTCCACTTT	CASRGQTYNSPLHF
NA	NA	TRBJ1-1	TRBV5-4	TGTGCCAGCAGCTTTAATGGCCCTGAAGCTTTCTTT	CASSFNGPEAFF
NA	NA	TRBJ2-7	TRBV28	TGTGCCAGCAGCGTGACTACCTACGAGCAGTACTTC	CASSVTTYEQYF
TRBD2	few	TRBJ2-7	TRBV6-5	TGTGCCAGCACCTCTCCGGGGGGATACGAGCAGTACTTC	CASTSPGGYEQYF
NA	NA	TRBJ1-5	TRBV10-2	TGCGCCAGCAGTGAGTCACCGGGGAATAGCAATCAGCCCCAGCATTTT	CASSESPGNSNQPQHF
TRBD2	NA	TRBJ2-5	TRBV2	TGTGCCAGCACCCCAGTTGGGAGGGAGGGACAAGAGACCCAGTACTTC	CASTPVGREGQETQYF
TRBD1	once	TRBJ2-3	TRBV5-8	TGTGCCAGCAGCTCCGGGACAGGGGTGATAGATACGCAGTATTTT	CASSSGTGVIDTQYF
TRBD1	NA	TRBJ1-2	TRBV18	TGTGCCAGCTCACCACCGGGACAGACCTTTCAACGTACTCCAAACTATGGCTACACCTTC	CASSPPGQTFQRTPNYGYTF
TRBD2	NA	TRBJ2-7	TRBV6-5	TGTGCCAGCAGTTACCCGGGACTAGCGGTTTACTACGAGCAGTACTTC	CASSYPGLAVYYEQYF
NA	few	TRBJ2-7	TRBV19	TGTGCCAGTAGTAGCCAGGGCGCCTACGAGCAGTACTTC	CASSSQGAYEQYF
NA	NA	TRBJ1-5	TRBV19	TGTGCCAGTAGTCCTATACGTGGGGGCTATCAGCCCCAGCATTTT	CASSPIRGGYQPQHF
NA	NA	TRBJ1-1	TRBV27	TGTGCCAGCAACCCTTCCAGGGGCACTGAAGCTTTCTTT	CASNPSRGTEAFF
NA	NA	TRBJ1-2	TRBV4-1	TGCGCCAGCAGCCGCCCAGGGGAAGAGGATGGCTACACCTTC	CASSRPGEEDGYTF
NA	NA	TRBJ2-1	TRBV6-6	TGTGCCAGCAGTCCCGGACTACGGAGCTCCTACAATGAGCAGTTCTTC	CASSPGLRSSYNEQFF
NA	once	TRBJ2-2	TRBV4-2	TGTGCCAGCAGCTTTACAGAGCCCGGGGACACCGGGGAGCTGTTTTTT	CASSFTEPGDTGELFF
NA	NA	TRBJ2-3	TRBV6-5	TGTGCCAGCAGTTACTCGCCCCAGTCCAGCACAGATACGCAGTATTTT	CASSYSPQSSTDTQYF
TRBD1	few	TRBJ1-2	TRBV6-1	TGTGCCAGCAGTGAAGATACAGGGGTGAGAGGCTACACCTTC	CASSEDTGVRGYTF
NA	NA	TRBJ2-5	TRBV10-3	TGTGCCATCAGTGTAGCTTCTAGCGCCCAAGAGACCCAGTACTTC	CAISVASSAQETQYF
NA	once	TRBJ2-7	TRBV28	TGTGCCAGCGGCACAGGGGGGGGAACAAGAGATGAGCAGTACTTC	CASGTGGGTRDEQYF
TRBD1	few	TRBJ1-2	TRBV5-4	TGTGCCAGCAGCTTCCAGGGGGAGACCCGATACGGCTACACCTTC	CASSFQGETRYGYTF
TRBD1	NA	TRBJ2-1	TRBV7-3	TGTGCCAGCAGCGGAGGACAGGGGGCTGAGAATGAGCAGTTCTTC	CASSGGQGAENEQFF
TRBD2	NA	TRBJ2-1	TRBV19	TGTGCCAGTAGTATATGGGTGGCTAGCGGGGACAATGAGCAGTTCTTC	CASSIWVASGDNEQFF
TRBD1	NA	TRBJ2-1	TRBV28	TGTGCCAGCAGAACCGGGACAGGGACCTACAATGAGCAGTTCTTC	CASRTGTGTYNEQFF
TRBD1	NA	TRBJ2-3	TRBV10-3	TGTGCCATCAGCGGACAGGGAGGAGATACGCAGTATTTT	CAISGQGGDTQYF
NA	NA	TRBJ2-7	TRBV11-3	TGTGCCAGCAGCTCAAAATCCTCCTACGAGCAGTACTTC	CASSSKSSYEQYF
NA	few	TRBJ2-1	TRBV4-3	TGCGCCAGCAGCCAAGAATGGCTAGGAAACAATGAGCAGTTCTTC	CASSQEWLGNNEQFF
NA	NA	TRBJ2-7	TRBV6-5	TGTGCCAGCAGTTACTCCGAGGGAGTAGGAGTGTACTTC	CASSYSEGVGVYF
TRBD1	NA	TRBJ2-7	TRBV2	TGTGCCAGCAGTGGACAGGGGGGTGAGCAGTACTTC	CASSGQGGEQYF
TRBD2	NA	TRBJ2-1	TRBV6-4	TGTGCCAGCAGCTCCCTAGCGGGAGAAATCAATGAGCAGTTCTTC	CASSSLAGEINEQFF
TRBD1	NA	TRBJ2-2	TRBV9	TGTGCCAGCACCCGGACAGGGGGCACCGGGGAGCTGTTTTTT	CASTRTGGTGELFF
NA	NA	TRBJ2-1	TRBV7-6	TGTGCCAGCAGCGAAACAGGGCCCAGCTCCTACAATGAGCAGTTCTTC	CASSETGPSSYNEQFF
NA	NA	TRBJ1-2	TRBV30	TGTGCCTGGAGTGCAAGGGGAAGCGGCTACACCTTC	CAWSARGSGYTF
NA	NA	TRBJ2-7	TRBV7-2	TGTGCCAGCAGCTTGGGGCAGGGCACCACCTACGAGCAGTACTTC	CASSLGQGTTYEQYF
NA	NA	TRBJ2-2	TRBV21-1	TGTGCCAGCAGCCCCAGGACTAGCGGGACAGGGAGCACCGGGGAGCTGTTTTTT	CASSPRTSGTGSTGELFF
NA	once	TRBJ2-2	TRBV10-1	TGCGCCAGCAGTGGAGGGGGAGGGGGTACCGGGGAGCTGTTTTTT	CASSGGGGGTGELFF
NA	NA	TRBJ1-4	TRBV5-1	TGCGCCAGCAGCCCCACGGGGGAGAGGAATGAAAAACTGTTTTTT	CASSPTGERNEKLFF
NA	NA	TRBJ2-1	TRBV2	TGTGCCAGCAGTGAAGCCGGGGGTACTTGGGATGAGCAGTTCTTC	CASSEAGGTWDEQFF
TRBD1	few	TRBJ2-7	TRBV7-9	TGTTCTAGCAGTCGGCAGGGGGCCTACGAGCAGTACTTC	CSSSRQGAYEQYF
TRBD2	NA	TRBJ2-1	TRBV6-1	TGTGCCAGCAGTGGAACCGGGACTAGCGACTACAATGAGCAGTTCTTC	CASSGTGTSDYNEQFF
NA	few	TRBJ2-5	TRBV27	TGTGCCAGCAGTTTTATAGGGGGCCAAGAGACCCAGTACTTC	CASSFIGGQETQYF
NA	NA	TRBJ1-1	TRBV25-1	TGTGCCAGCAGCCTACAGGGTACTGAAGCTTTCTTT	CASSLQGTEAFF
NA	NA	TRBJ2-4	TRBV5-1	TGCGCCAGCAGCTTGGATCAGAACATTCAGTACTTC	CASSLDQNIQYF